The clone carrying this TCR beta chain has just a few counts. The CDR3 covers 15 residues. V lost 0 bases to trimming and J lost 3 bases; unmatched junction nucleotides: 3. Germline CDR1 SGHNT, CDR2 YYREEE (reference sequence). Peripheral blood genomic DNA, not sorted cells or RNA, was the template. This specimen belongs to a study of T cell repertoires in aging, cancer and after chemotherapy. Multiplex touch-down PCR with TRB-A/B primers amplified rearranged V-D-J TRB sequences. TCRdb re-called the multiplex PCR reads through MiXCR, storing one row per CDR3 protein. This sample has under 1,500 distinct CDR3 sequences, with 24% found just once.

The TCR comes from a human donor with a solid tumor. The sample consisted of blood. The chain is built from TRBV5-4 and TRBJ2-1; 7 nucleotides agree with TRBD1. The CDR3 loop is CASSLGDRIYNEQFF. CDR3 nucleotides: TGTGCCAGCAGCTTGGGGGACAGAATCTACAATGAGCAGTTCTTC. Supplemented by reference TRBV5-4 and TRBJ2-1, the full variable domain reads ETGVTQSPTHLIKTRGQQVTLRCSSQSGHNTVSWYQQALGQGPQFIFQYYREEENGRGNFPPRFSGLQFPNYSSELNVNALELDDSALYLCASSLGDRIYNEQFFGPGTRLTVL.